Listed below are T cell receptor beta chains from one sample, sequenced in a study of cytomegalovirus exposure and HLA in healthy donors. Sequencing used immunoSEQ multiplex PCR; TCRdb keeps in-frame clones, though not all of them. The repertoire holds approximately 130,000 clones, with approximately 80% as singletons. The specimen sequenced was PBMCs. The source of these receptors is a boy between 2 and 10 years old in good health and CMV-seronegative. Each CDR3 is given with its conserved first and last residue. Each record gives: CDR3 DNA, CDR3 protein, V gene, clone size, D gene, J gene, CDR3 length. The D gene is left open where the match is weak. Size values are once, few and many counts, or a class for expanded clones, and some rows have none.

CDR3 DNA: TGTGCCTGGAGTGTACCCCGATCGAGGGTCTCCTACGAGCAGTACTTC
CDR3 protein: CAWSVPRSRVSYEQYF
V gene: TRBV30
clone size: .
D gene: .
J gene: TRBJ2-7
CDR3 length: 16

CDR3 DNA: TGTGCCAGCAGCGTAGACTACCGCGGGGAGCTGTTTTTT
CDR3 protein: CASSVDYRGELFF
V gene: TRBV9
clone size: few
D gene: .
J gene: TRBJ2-2
CDR3 length: 13

CDR3 DNA: TGTGCCAGCTCACCGGGACAGGGTGCTGGGGCCAACGTCCTGACTTTC
CDR3 protein: CASSPGQGAGANVLTF
V gene: TRBV18
clone size: .
D gene: TRBD1
J gene: TRBJ2-6
CDR3 length: 16

CDR3 DNA: TGTGCCAGCAGTCCGTTTGTATCGAGCTATGGCTACACCTTC
CDR3 protein: CASSPFVSSYGYTF
V gene: TRBV27
clone size: .
D gene: .
J gene: TRBJ1-2
CDR3 length: 14

CDR3 DNA: TGTGCCAGCAGCACCAGGAACCCGGGGACCTACGAGCAGTACTTC
CDR3 protein: CASSTRNPGTYEQYF
V gene: TRBV5-5
clone size: .
D gene: .
J gene: TRBJ2-7
CDR3 length: 15

CDR3 DNA: TGTGCCATCAGCCCAGCGGGGAACACTGAAGCTTTCTTT
CDR3 protein: CAISPAGNTEAFF
V gene: TRBV10-3
clone size: .
D gene: .
J gene: TRBJ1-1
CDR3 length: 13

CDR3 DNA: TGTGCCAGCAGTTACGCGGCGGGGGGCTTTTGGGATACGCAGTATTTT
CDR3 protein: CASSYAAGGFWDTQYF
V gene: TRBV6-5
clone size: .
D gene: TRBD2
J gene: TRBJ2-3
CDR3 length: 16

CDR3 DNA: TGTGCCAGCAGCTTGGGACACCTAGCTAATGGCTACACCTTC
CDR3 protein: CASSLGHLANGYTF
V gene: TRBV11-2
clone size: .
D gene: .
J gene: TRBJ1-2
CDR3 length: 14

CDR3 DNA: TGCGCCAGCAGCCAAGATAGGGTGGGGCAGGGCACTGAAGCTTTCTTT
CDR3 protein: CASSQDRVGQGTEAFF
V gene: TRBV4-3
clone size: .
D gene: .
J gene: TRBJ1-1
CDR3 length: 16

CDR3 DNA: TGTGCCTGGAGTGTTCGGGGTTTTGGAAAACTGTTTTTT
CDR3 protein: CAWSVRGFGKLFF
V gene: TRBV30
clone size: .
D gene: .
J gene: TRBJ1-4
CDR3 length: 13

CDR3 DNA: TGTGCCAGCAGTGACGGCGGGGGGGGTACAGATACGCAGTATTTT
CDR3 protein: CASSDGGGGTDTQYF
V gene: TRBV6-4
clone size: few
D gene: TRBD2
J gene: TRBJ2-3
CDR3 length: 15

CDR3 DNA: TGTGCCACCAGCAGAGAGGCTTCGGACAGGGACTATGGCTACACCTTC
CDR3 protein: CATSREASDRDYGYTF
V gene: TRBV15
clone size: .
D gene: TRBD1
J gene: TRBJ1-2
CDR3 length: 16

CDR3 DNA: TGTGCCAGCAGCTTAGGAACGGTTAGCACAGATACGCAGTATTTT
CDR3 protein: CASSLGTVSTDTQYF
V gene: TRBV11-2
clone size: .
D gene: .
J gene: TRBJ2-3
CDR3 length: 15